This T cell receptor (beta chain) emerged from a study of control samples from healthy donors and cancer patients. TCRdb's table, derived via immunoSEQ multiplex PCR, lists solely in-frame clones and lacks some. The table lists about 120,000 clones, over 85% of them singletons. Germline V gene sequence: CDR1 SGHNT, CDR2 YYREEE (reference sequence). This CDR3 contains 13 residues. The germline V and J ends were trimmed by 6 bases and 4 bases, with 13 bases remaining between them. This clone occurred once. Sequencing was done on a sample of blood. The V and J genes are TRBV5-4 and TRBJ2-5, with D hard to call. The clonotype originates from a man aged 25-45 years in good health. CDR3 in amino acids: CASNPFGVETQYF. Written as DNA, the CDR3 is TGTGCCAGCAACCCGTTTGGGGTAGAGACCCAGTACTTC.